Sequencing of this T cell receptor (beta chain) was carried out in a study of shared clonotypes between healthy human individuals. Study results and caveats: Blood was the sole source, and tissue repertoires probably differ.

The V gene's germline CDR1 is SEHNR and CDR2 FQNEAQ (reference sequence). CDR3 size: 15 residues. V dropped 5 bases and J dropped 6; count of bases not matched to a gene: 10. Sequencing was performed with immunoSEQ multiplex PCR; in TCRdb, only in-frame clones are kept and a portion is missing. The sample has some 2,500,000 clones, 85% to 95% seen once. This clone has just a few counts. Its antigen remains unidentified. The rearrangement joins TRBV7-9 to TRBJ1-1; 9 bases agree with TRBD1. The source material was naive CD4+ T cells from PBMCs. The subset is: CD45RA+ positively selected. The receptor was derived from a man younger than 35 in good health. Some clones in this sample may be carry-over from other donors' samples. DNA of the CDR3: TGTGCCAGCAGCCCGCACAGGGGGCTTATCCCTGAAGCTTTCTTT. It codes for CASSPHRGLIPEAFF.